The entry below gives a single TCR beta chain sequence along with its context. Its antigen remains unknown. This CDR3 comprises 14 residues. Trimming stripped 7 bases from V and 5 bases from J, with 17 bases between. Primed by a sample-barcoded 5' primer and a J-beta primer mix, a second PCR proceeded for 7 to 11 cycles. TCRdb reanalysed the 5' RACE reads using MiXCR and keeps one entry per CDR3 protein. In the table there are about 1,400,000 distinct CDR3 sequences, around 59% of which are singletons. This record belongs to a study of blood T cells in healthy people across ages. The authors extracted at least 5 micrograms of total RNA per sample. Overall study findings and caveats: PBMCs went unsorted, and a conclusive naive versus antigen-experienced comparison was therefore prevented. CMV status of donors was not determined, possibly confounding expanded clonotype changes. More naive CD4+ cells and higher diversity marked long-lived donors relative to aged donors.

This receptor was identified in a man aged 18 to 30 in good health. The V call is TRBV12-3 or TRBV12-4, the J call TRBJ1-1; D unclear. Input material: blood. CDR3 sequence (DNA): TGTGCCAGCACCCCCCTAGGGAAGCGTACTGAAGCTTTCTTT. Its translation is CASTPLGKRTEAFF.